The following is a T cell receptor (beta chain) sequence with its context. The antigen it binds to is not known. It has no much larger one-base neighbor in the sample; base qualities were not kept. Collaborating institutions collected whole blood in K2EDTA tubes following their own protocols. For TCRbeta analysis, collaborators shipped samples as frozen whole blood, isolated PBMCs, or DNA extracted from either of those sample types. The source of the sample is a study of blood T cell repertoires in COVID-19 (dated by TCRdb to about 2020). Regarding the research as a whole: Collaborator samples came from the United States, Italy and Spain and covered acute and convalescent phases of COVID-19. The prospective study material was composed of cDNA or gDNA derived from T cells, B-cell-depleted T cells, or PBMCs. Subjects who had been exposed to COVID-19, were actively infected with it, or had recovered from it provided the deeply sampled blood TCRbeta repertoires that made up the dataset. The repertoires were made available in a free public database intended to serve as a resource for research on the immune response to SARS-CoV-2. Nearly every sample came with metadata listing a de-identified subject ID, COVID-19 status, age in years and sex. Where available, HLA class I and class II types were obtained from metadata supplied by the sample provider rather than from assay-based typing. The samples were drawn from the first 160 participants of the ongoing ImmuneRACE study and from 1,200 or so subjects provided by 6 global collaborators.

On the study overall, not on this receptor specifically: The quantity of clinical and demographic metadata differed by source and by participant and was supplied without curation.

Trimming at the junction amounts to 3 bases on V and 8 bases on J, and the germline ends lie 14 bases apart. The germline V gene (reference sequence) yields SGHNT for CDR1 and YYREEE for CDR2. The CDR3 runs 13 residues from the cysteine to the phenylalanine. Just the 39-base CDR3 DNA is kept, in frame starting at base 1. TCRbeta CDR3 regions were amplified from genomic DNA using the immunoSEQ Assay, a bias-controlled multiplex PCR. Per the original workflow: Within the assay, amplification of reference gene primers was used to estimate how many nucleated cells each sample contained. To quantify the absolute abundance of each unique TCRbeta CDR3 rearrangement, sequence reads were collapsed and filtered. For each sample, productive Simpson clonality was calculated as the square root of Simpson's diversity index across productive rearrangements. TCRdb carries this immuneACCESS record with in-frame sequences only. Its versions omit some clonotypes, under half of them owing to an unresolved V gene in the studies checked, with the rest unexplained. D and trimming come from the DNA, and the V and J calls and clone size come from that table. The sample data list 270,000 or so clones, and 75% to 90% of these were observed just once. Less than 10% of the sample comes from the top ten.

The origin of this receptor is a human donor in a cohort sampled during active COVID-19. The sequence links TRBV5-4 to TRBJ1-2; 6 matching bases give a weak D call of TRBD1. Sequencing input: peripheral blood. The nucleotides are TGTGCCAGCAGCTGGTTGGGGGGGCAGGGCTACACCTTC. Its coded protein is CASSWLGGQGYTF.